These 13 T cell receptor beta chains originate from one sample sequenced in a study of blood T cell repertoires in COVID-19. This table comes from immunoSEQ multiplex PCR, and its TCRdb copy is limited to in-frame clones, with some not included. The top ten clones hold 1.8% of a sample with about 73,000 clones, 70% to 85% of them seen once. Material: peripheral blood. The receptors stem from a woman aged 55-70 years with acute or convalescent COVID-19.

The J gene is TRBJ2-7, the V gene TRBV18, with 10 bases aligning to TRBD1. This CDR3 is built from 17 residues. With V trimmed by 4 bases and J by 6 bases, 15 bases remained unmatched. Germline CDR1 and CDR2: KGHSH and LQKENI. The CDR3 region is CASSLTRPGTGVGEQYF. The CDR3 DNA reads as TGTGCCAGCTCACTCACCAGACCCGGGACAGGGGTAGGCGAGCAGTACTTC.

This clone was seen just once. CDR3 amino acids: CASSPGQGFSPLHF. The CDR3 coding sequence is TGTGCCAGCAGCCCGGGACAGGGTTTTTCACCCCTCCACTTT. The V gene is TRBV28, the J gene TRBJ1-6, with 9 bases identical to TRBD1. The J segment lost 9 bases and the V segment lost 6 bases, leaving 6 bases of the junction unmatched. This CDR3 is 14 amino acids long. From germline, CDR1 is MDHEN and CDR2 SYDVKM.

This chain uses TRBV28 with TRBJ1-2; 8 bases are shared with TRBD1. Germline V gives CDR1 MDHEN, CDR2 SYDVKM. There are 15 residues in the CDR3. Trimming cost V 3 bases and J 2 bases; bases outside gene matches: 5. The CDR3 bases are TGTGCCAGCAGTTTGACAGGGGCAGGAAACTATGGCTACACCTTC. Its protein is CASSLTGAGNYGYTF.

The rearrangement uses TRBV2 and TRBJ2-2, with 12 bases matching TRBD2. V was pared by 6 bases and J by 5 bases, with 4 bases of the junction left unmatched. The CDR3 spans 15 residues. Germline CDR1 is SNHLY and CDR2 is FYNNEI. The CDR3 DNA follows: TGTGCCAGCAGGGTACTAGCGGGAGGTACCGGGGAGCTGTTTTTT. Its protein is CASRVLAGGTGELFF.

DNA of the CDR3: TGTGCCAGCAGCTCTAGCGGGGGGGCGGATACGCAGTATTTT. Its protein is CASSSSGGADTQYF. This chain uses TRBV9 with TRBJ2-3; TRBD2 agrees at 12 bases. The germline gives CDR1 SGDLS, CDR2 YYNGEE. Trimming at V came to 4 bases and at J to 6 bases, leaving 3 bases not matched to a gene. The CDR3 contains 14 residues.

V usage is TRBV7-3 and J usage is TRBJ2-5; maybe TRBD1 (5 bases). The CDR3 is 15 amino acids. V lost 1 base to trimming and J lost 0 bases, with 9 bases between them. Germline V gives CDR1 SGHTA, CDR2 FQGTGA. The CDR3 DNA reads TGTGCCAGCAGCTTAAACGCAGGGAACCAAGAGACCCAGTACTTC. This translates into CASSLNAGNQETQYF.

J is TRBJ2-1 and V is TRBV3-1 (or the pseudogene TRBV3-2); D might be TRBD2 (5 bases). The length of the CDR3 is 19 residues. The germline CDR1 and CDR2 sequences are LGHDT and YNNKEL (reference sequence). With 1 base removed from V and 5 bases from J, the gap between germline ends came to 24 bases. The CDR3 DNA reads TGTGCCAGCAGCCAAGGGATTTATGGGAAACTAGTGAGGAACAATGAGCAGTTCTTC. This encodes CASSQGIYGKLVRNNEQFF.

This chain's CDR3 is CASSYRQDLNTYEQYF. Written as DNA, the CDR3 is TGTGCCAGCAGCTATCGACAGGACCTGAACACCTACGAGCAGTACTTC. The chain is built from TRBV5-6 and TRBJ2-7, with a weak D call TRBD1 (6 bases). The CDR3 covers 16 residues. CDR1 SGHDT and CDR2 YYEEEE come from the germline V gene. V lost 3 bases to trimming and J lost 2 bases, with 18 bases between them.

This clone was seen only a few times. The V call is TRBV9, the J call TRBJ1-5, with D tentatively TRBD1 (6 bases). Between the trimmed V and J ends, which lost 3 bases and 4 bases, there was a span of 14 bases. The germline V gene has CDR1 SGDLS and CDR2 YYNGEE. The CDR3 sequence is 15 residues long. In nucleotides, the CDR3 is TGTGCCAGCAGCGCTACAGGGCTGCCTAATCAGCCCCAGCATTTT. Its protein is CASSATGLPNQPQHF.

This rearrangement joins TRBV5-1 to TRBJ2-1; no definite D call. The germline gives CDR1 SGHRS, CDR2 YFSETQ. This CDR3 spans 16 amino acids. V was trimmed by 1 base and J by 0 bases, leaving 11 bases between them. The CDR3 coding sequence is TGCGCCAGCAGCTTGATCTCTGTCAGCTCCTACAATGAGCAGTTCTTC. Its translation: CASSLISVSSYNEQFF. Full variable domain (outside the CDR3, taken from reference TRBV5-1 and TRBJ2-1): KAGVTQTPRYLIKTRGQQVTLSCSPISGHRSVSWYQQTPGQGLQFLFEYFSETQRNKGNFPGRFSGRQFSNSRSEMNVSTLELGDSALYLCASSLISVSSYNEQFFGPGTRLTVL.

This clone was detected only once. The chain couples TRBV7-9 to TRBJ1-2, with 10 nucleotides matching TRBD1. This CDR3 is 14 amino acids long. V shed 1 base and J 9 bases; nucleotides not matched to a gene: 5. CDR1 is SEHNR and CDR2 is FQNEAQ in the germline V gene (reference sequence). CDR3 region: CASSLGDRGRRYTF. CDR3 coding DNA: TGTGCCAGCAGCTTAGGGGACAGGGGCCGTCGCTACACCTTC.

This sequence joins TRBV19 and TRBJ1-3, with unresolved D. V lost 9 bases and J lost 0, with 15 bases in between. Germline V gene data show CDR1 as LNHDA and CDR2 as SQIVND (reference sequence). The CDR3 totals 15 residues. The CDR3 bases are TGTGCCAGCCTAGGGAGGCCTACCTCTGGAAACACCATATATTTT. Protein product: CASLGRPTSGNTIYF.

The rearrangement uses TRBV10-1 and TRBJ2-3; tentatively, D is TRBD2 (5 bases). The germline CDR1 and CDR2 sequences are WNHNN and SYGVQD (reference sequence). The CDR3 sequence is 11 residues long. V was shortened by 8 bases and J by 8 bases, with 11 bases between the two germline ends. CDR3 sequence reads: CASDYVVTQYF. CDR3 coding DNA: TGCGCCAGCGACTATGTGGTTACGCAGTATTTT.